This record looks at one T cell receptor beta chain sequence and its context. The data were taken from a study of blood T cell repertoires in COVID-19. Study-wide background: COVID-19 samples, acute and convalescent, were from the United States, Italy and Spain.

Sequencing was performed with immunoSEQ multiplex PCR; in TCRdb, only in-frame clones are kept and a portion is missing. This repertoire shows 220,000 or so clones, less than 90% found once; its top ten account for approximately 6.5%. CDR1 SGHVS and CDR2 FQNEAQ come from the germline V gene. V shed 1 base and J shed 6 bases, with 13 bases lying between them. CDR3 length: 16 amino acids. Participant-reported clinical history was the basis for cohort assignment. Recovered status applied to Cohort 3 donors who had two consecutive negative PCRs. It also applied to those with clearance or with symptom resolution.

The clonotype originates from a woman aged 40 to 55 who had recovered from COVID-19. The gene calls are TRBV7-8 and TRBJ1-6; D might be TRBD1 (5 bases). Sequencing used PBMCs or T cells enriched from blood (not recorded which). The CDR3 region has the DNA TGTGCCAGCAGCTTAGACCCTCGGGGGTTTAATTCACCCCTCCACTTT. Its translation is CASSLDPRGFNSPLHF. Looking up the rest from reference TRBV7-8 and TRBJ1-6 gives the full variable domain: GAGVSQSPRYKVAKRGQDVALRCDPISGHVSLFWYQQALGQGPEFLTYFQNEAQLDKSGLPSDRFFAERPEGSVSTLKIQRTQQEDSAVYLCASSLDPRGFNSPLHFGNGTRLTVT.